This T cell receptor beta chain was found in a study of radiotherapy plus CTLA-4 blockade in lung cancer listed by TCRdb under 2018. Concerning the study at large: Among enrolled patients, about 19% had an objective response and roughly 33% reached disease control.

In this study, focal radiation therapy paired with CTLA-4 blockade (ipilimumab) was tested in patients who had chemo-refractory metastatic non-small-cell lung cancer. Library preparation was by the immunoSEQ multiplex PCR assay. TCRdb took over this immuneACCESS table, retaining in-frame rearrangements with V and J assigned. Such tables are incomplete; in checked studies, under half of the missing clones stem from an unresolved V gene, and the remainder is unexplained. The sample has under 95,000 clones on record, over 70% of them singletons. Roughly 22% of the sample goes to the ten largest clones. What the study reported, not specific to this receptor: After treatment with radiotherapy and ipilimumab, TCR clones that originated in tumors expanded in peripheral blood. The strongest predictors of response, as reported, were early dynamic changes in blood T cell clones along with a rise in serum interferon-beta after radiation.

The CDR3 sequence holds 14 residues, the cysteine and phenylalanine included. Only CDR3 DNA is held: 42 bases, read in frame from base 1. Between the V and J ends, shortened by 0 bases and 5 bases respectively, the junction contains 8 bases. CDR1 and CDR2 are drawn from the germline V gene: MGHRA, YSYEKL. Concerning this clone itself: Its antigen remains unidentified. Per-nucleotide qualities are absent, and no much larger clonotype sits a single base away.

Source: peripheral blood, taken from a patient treated with radiotherapy plus ipilimumab. The chain was built from TRBV4-1 and TRBJ1-5; no D gene can be assigned with confidence. The source is a human donor with non-small cell lung cancer whose response to radiotherapy plus ipilimumab could not be evaluated. Some clones in this sample may be carry-over from other donors' samples. Here is the DNA: TGCGCCAGCAGCCAAGAGTCCGGGGATCAGCCCCAGCATTTT. It translates as CASSQESGDQPQHF.